Presented here are 12 T cell receptor beta chains from one specimen sequenced in a study of T cell repertoires in cytomegalovirus infection. TCRdb used MiXCR to reprocess the reads, holding one entry per CDR3 protein. Counted here are 700,000 to 950,000 distinct CDR3 sequences, 32% occurring once; the ten biggest clones make up around 12%. These receptors' targets are unknown. Material: cultured CD8+ T cells from PBMCs, obtained from culture after CMV antigen stimulation. Receptors originate from a human donor in good health (CMV status not recorded). Some clones in this sample may be carry-over from other donors' samples.

This clonotype was counted only a few times. J is TRBJ2-1 and V is TRBV5-4; no reliable D call. The germline V gene encodes CDR1 SGHNT and CDR2 YYREEE (reference sequence). Trimming shortened V by 5 bases and J by 0 bases, and 21 bases separated the two germline ends. The CDR3 totals 18 residues. In nucleotides, the CDR3 is TGTGCCAGCAGTCCCATTTTCGGGCAGCTTAGCTCCTACAATGAGCAGTTCTTC. Protein product: CASSPIFGQLSSYNEQFF. Full variable domain (remainder filled in from reference TRBV5-4 and TRBJ2-1): ETGVTQSPTHLIKTRGQQVTLRCSSQSGHNTVSWYQQALGQGPQFIFQYYREEENGRGNFPPRFSGLQFPNYSSELNVNALELDDSALYLCASSPIFGQLSSYNEQFFGPGTRLTVL.

This clonotype was seen a handful of times. This chain connects TRBV7-6 to TRBJ1-6; 7 bases match TRBD1. Unmatched junction bases numbered 7, after V lost 9 bases and J lost 5 bases. CDR1 and CDR2 (germline): SGHVS, FNYEAQ. This CDR3 contains 14 residues. This CDR3 is CASREGANNSPLHF. In DNA, the CDR3 is TGTGCCAGTAGAGAGGGGGCGAATAATTCACCCCTCCACTTT.

This chain links TRBV7-9 with TRBJ1-5, with D perhaps TRBD1 (6 bases). The CDR3 covers 15 residues. Looked up from germline, CDR1 is SEHNR and CDR2 is FQNEAQ (reference sequence). With 5 bases removed from V and 7 bases from J, the gap between germline ends came to 18 bases. The CDR3 here is CASSPGTPGDQPQHF. As DNA, the CDR3 is TGTGCCAGCAGCCCAGGGACGCCAGGGGACCAGCCCCAGCATTTT.

The gene calls are TRBV5-6 and TRBJ2-7; D gene unclear. CDR3 size: 14 residues. V was shortened by 4 bases and J by 2 bases, with 13 bases between the two germline ends. Germline V gives CDR1 SGHDT, CDR2 YYEEEE. This CDR3 is CASSRVDIPYEQYV. As DNA, the CDR3 is TGTGCCAGCAGCCGGGTCGACATTCCCTACGAGCAGTACGTC.

This chain connects TRBV7-9 to TRBJ2-5; 8 bases are shared with TRBD1. The germline V gene encodes CDR1 SEHNR and CDR2 FQNEAQ (reference sequence). The V segment lost 5 bases and the J segment 6 bases; nucleotides outside the gene matches: 11. This CDR3 has 15 residues. The CDR3 sequence is CASSRETDREKTQYF. CDR3 DNA sequence: TGTGCCAGCAGCCGAGAAACGGACAGGGAAAAGACCCAGTACTTC.

This chain links TRBV19 with TRBJ1-1; D remains unclear. Germline V CDR1 and CDR2: LNHDA, SQIVND (reference sequence). The V gene lost 3 bases and the J gene lost 4 bases, with 12 bases spanning the gap. This CDR3 has 14 amino acids. The CDR3 is CASSIREWGTEAFF. CDR3 coding DNA: TGTGCCAGTAGTATTCGGGAGTGGGGCACTGAAGCTTTCTTT.

This clonotype was counted many times. The chain uses TRBV4-1 and TRBJ2-3; 7 positions agree with TRBD2. The junction had 5 bases not matched to a gene; V was cut back by 0 bases and J by 5 bases. From germline, CDR1 is MGHRA and CDR2 YSYEKL. The CDR3 has 15 residues. CDR3 in DNA: TGCGCCAGCAGCCAAGAATTACCGGGGGGAGATACGCAGTATTTT. It codes for CASSQELPGGDTQYF.

This rearrangement joins TRBV4-1 to TRBJ2-2; the D call may be TRBD1 or TRBD2 (5 bases each). This CDR3 region has 16 residues. Germline V CDR1 and CDR2: MGHRA, YSYEKL. The germline V and J ends were trimmed by 5 bases and 5 bases, with 18 bases remaining between them. CDR3 bases: TGCGCCAGCAGCGAACGATCCGGGACGTATACCGGGGAGCTGTTTTTT. Translation: CASSERSGTYTGELFF.

This clonotype was seen a few times. V is TRBV27 and J is TRBJ2-7; tentative D call: TRBD1 (5 bases). The germline CDR1 and CDR2 sequences are MNHEY and SMNVEV (reference sequence). V was cut by 2 bases and J by 7 bases, with 12 bases left in between. The CDR3 is 13 residues long. CDR3 in amino acids: CASSLGAGNEQYF. CDR3 DNA: TGTGCCAGCAGTTTAGGGGCAGGGAATGAGCAGTACTTC.

The V gene is TRBV12-3 or TRBV12-4, the J gene TRBJ2-6; D is perhaps TRBD1 or TRBD2 (5 bases each). V lost 6 bases and J 4 bases, leaving 13 bases between the germline ends. CDR3 length: 15 residues. The CDR3 is CASRGPEGGANVLTF. The CDR3 DNA sequence: TGTGCCAGCAGAGGCCCCGAGGGGGGGGCCAACGTCCTGACTTTC.

The chain recombines TRBV19 with TRBJ2-7; TRBD2 aligns across 9 bases. This CDR3 comprises 14 residues. The germline CDR1 and CDR2 sequences are LNHDA and SQIVND (reference sequence). The trim removed 3 bases at V and 5 bases at J, leaving 5 bases unmatched. The CDR3 DNA sequence: TGTGCCAGTAGTATGATGGCTAGCGGGGACGAGCAGTACTTC. This encodes CASSMMASGDEQYF. Looking up the rest from reference TRBV19 and TRBJ2-7 gives the full variable domain: DGGITQSPKYLFRKEGQNVTLSCEQNLNHDAMYWYRQDPGQGLRLIYYSQIVNDFQKGDIAEGYSVSREKKESFPLTVTSAQKNPTAFYLCASSMMASGDEQYFGPGTRLTVT.

A few counts support this clonotype. J is TRBJ2-7 and V is TRBV5-1, with D perhaps matching TRBD1 (6 bases). V gave up 0 bases and J gave up 4 bases, with 14 bases separating them. The CDR3 loop spans 15 amino acids. Per the germline V gene, CDR1 is SGHRS and CDR2 is YFSETQ. This chain's CDR3 is CASSLEVGQIYEQYF. The DNA for the CDR3 is TGCGCCAGCAGCTTGGAAGTTGGACAGATATACGAGCAGTACTTC.